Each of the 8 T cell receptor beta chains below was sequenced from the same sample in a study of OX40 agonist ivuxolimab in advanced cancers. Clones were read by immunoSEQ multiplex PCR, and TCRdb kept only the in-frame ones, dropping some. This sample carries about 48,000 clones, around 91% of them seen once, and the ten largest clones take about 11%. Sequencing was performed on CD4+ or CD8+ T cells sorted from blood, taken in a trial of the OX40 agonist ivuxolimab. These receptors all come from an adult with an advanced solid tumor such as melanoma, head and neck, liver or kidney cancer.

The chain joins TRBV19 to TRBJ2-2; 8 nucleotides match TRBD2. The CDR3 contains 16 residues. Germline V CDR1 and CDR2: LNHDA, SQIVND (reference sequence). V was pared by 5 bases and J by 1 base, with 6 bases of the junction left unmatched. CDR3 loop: CASSPRLALNTGELFF. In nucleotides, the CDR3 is TGTGCCAGTAGTCCCAGACTAGCGTTGAACACCGGGGAGCTGTTTTTT.

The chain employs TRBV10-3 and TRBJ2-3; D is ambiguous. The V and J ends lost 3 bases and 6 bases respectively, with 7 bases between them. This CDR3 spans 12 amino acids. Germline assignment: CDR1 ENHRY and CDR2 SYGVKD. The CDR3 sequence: CAISEGSDTQYF. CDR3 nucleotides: TGTGCCATCAGTGAAGGATCGGATACGCAGTATTTT.

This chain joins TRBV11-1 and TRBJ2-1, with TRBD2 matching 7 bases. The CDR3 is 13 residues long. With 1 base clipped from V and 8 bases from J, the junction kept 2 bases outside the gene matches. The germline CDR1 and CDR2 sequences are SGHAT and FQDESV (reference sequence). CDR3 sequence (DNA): TGTGCCAGCAGCTTAGGAGGGAGGGATGAGCAGTTCTTC. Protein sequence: CASSLGGRDEQFF.

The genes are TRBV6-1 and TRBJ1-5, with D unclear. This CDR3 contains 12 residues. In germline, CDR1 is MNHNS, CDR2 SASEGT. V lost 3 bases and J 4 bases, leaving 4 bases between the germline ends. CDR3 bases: TGTGCCAGCAGTGACGGTAATCAGCCCCAGCATTTT. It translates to CASSDGNQPQHF.

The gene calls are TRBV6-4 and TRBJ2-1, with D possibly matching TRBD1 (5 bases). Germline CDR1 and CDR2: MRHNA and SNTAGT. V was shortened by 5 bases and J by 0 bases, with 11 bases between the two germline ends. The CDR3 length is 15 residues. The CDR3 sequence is CASSYGAASYNEQFF. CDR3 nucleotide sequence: TGTGCCAGCAGTTATGGGGCAGCCTCCTACAATGAGCAGTTCTTC.

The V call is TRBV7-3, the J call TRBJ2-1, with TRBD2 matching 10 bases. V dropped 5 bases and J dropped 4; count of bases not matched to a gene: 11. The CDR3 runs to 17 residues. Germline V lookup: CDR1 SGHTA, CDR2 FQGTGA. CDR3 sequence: CASSPHSRTSGYNEQFF. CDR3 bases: TGTGCCAGCAGCCCGCACTCCCGGACTAGCGGATACAATGAGCAGTTCTTC.

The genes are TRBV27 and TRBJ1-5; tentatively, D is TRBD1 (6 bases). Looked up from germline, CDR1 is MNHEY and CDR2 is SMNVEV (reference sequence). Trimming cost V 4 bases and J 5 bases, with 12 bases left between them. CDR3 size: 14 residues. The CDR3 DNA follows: TGTGCCAGCAGTTCACGGGACACGGATCAGCCCCAGCATTTT. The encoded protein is CASSSRDTDQPQHF.

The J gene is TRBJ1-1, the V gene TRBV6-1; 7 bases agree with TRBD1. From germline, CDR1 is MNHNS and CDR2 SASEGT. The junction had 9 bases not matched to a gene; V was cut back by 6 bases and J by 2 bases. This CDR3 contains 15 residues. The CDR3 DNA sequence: TGTGCCAGCAGGACCGACAGGGCCATCAACACTGAAGCTTTCTTT. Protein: CASRTDRAINTEAFF.